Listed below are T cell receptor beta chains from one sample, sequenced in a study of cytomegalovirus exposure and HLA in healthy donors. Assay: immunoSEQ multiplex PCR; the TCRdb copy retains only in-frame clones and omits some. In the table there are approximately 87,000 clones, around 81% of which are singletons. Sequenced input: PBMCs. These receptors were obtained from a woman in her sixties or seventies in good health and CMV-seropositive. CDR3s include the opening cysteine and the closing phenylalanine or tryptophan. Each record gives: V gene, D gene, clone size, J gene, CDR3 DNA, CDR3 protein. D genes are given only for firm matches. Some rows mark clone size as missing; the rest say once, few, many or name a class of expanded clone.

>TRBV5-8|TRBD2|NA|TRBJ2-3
TGTGCCAGCAGCCGGGTTTTAGCGGGGGCTAAGAGAGCAGATACGCAGTATTTT
CASSRVLAGAKRADTQYF
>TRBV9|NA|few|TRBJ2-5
TGTGCCAGCAGCGTATCAGGAGGGCCGGAGACCCAGTACTTC
CASSVSGGPETQYF
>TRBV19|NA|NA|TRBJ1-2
TGTGCCAGTAGTTTCGGACAGCGACCTAACTATGGCTACACCTTC
CASSFGQRPNYGYTF
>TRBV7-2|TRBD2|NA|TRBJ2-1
TGTGCCAGCAGCTTAGTAGGGACTAGCCATTACAATGAGCAGTTCTTC
CASSLVGTSHYNEQFF
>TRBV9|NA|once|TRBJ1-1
TGTGCCAGCAGCAAAAAGGGGGATGGGTGGACTGAAGCTTTCTTT
CASSKKGDGWTEAFF
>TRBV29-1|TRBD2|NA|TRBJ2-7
TGCAGTCATACTAGCGGAGTGGGATCGGGTATTAACGGCGAGCAGTACTTC
CSHTSGVGSGINGEQYF
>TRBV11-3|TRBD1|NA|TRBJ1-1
TGTGCCAGCAGCTTATTCGGGACAGCGAACACTGAAGCTTTCTTT
CASSLFGTANTEAFF
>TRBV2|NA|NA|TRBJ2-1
TGTGCCAGCAGCGAAAGTAACAGATCCTACAATGAGCAGTTCTTC
CASSESNRSYNEQFF
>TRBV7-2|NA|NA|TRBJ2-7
TGTGCCAGCTTGCGTGGATGGGCGCAACAGGCCTACGAGCAGTACTTC
CASLRGWAQQAYEQYF
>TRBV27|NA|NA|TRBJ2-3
TGTGCCAGCAGTTTATTTTACTGGGATACGCAGTATTTT
CASSLFYWDTQYF
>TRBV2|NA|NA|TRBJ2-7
TGTGCCAGCAGTGAAGCACAGCCCAACTACGAGCAGTACTTC
CASSEAQPNYEQYF
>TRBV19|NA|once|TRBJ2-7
TGTGCCAGTAGTATTGCCAGGGGTTACGAGCAGTACTTC
CASSIARGYEQYF
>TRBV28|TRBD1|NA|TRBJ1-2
TGTGCCAGCAGTCCGTGGGGCAGGGGGTTTTATGGCTACACCTTC
CASSPWGRGFYGYTF
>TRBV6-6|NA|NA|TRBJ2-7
TGTGCCAGCAGTTACCACCAGACCTACGAGCAGTACTTC
CASSYHQTYEQYF
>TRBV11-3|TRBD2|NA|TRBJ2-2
TGTGCCAGCAGCTCCGGGACTAGCGGGAGGGTATTGTTGTCCGGGGAGCTGTTTTTT
CASSSGTSGRVLLSGELFF
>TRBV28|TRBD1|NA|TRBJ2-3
TGTGCCAGCAGTTTTGAAGCGACAGGGGGCGCGGGCGCAGATACGCAGTATTTT
CASSFEATGGAGADTQYF
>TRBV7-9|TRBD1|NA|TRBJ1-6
TGTGCCAGCAGCTTAGAGGGGACAGGGGTGACTTCACCCCTCCACTTT
CASSLEGTGVTSPLHF
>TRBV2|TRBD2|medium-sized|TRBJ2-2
TGTGCCAGCAGTGAACTGGGGGGGTGGGCCGGGGAGCTGTTTTTT
CASSELGGWAGELFF
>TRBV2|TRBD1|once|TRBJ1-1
TGTGCCAGCAGTCGACAGGGGAACACTGAAGCTTTCTTT
CASSRQGNTEAFF
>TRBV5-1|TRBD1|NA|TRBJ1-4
TGCGCCAGCAGCTTGGAACAGGGGGACGAAAAACTGTTTTTT
CASSLEQGDEKLFF
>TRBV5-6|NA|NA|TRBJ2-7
TGTGCCAGCAGCCGATTCGGGTGGTCAATCTCCTACGAGCAGTACTTC
CASSRFGWSISYEQYF
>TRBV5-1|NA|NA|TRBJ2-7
TGCGCCAACTCAACGGAGGGCCGCTACGAGCAGTACTTC
CANSTEGRYEQYF
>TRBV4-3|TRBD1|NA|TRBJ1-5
TGCGCCAGCAGCCTCGACAGGGCAAACAATCAGCCCCAGCATTTT
CASSLDRANNQPQHF
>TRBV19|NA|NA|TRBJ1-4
TGTGCCAGTACCCGAACCAGGGGCTTTAATGAAAAACTGTTTTTT
CASTRTRGFNEKLFF
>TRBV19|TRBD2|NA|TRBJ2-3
TGTGCCAGTAGGTTCAGCGGGAGCCGCACAGATACGCAGTATTTT
CASRFSGSRTDTQYF
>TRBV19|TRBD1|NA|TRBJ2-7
TGTGCCAGTAGTAGACAGGGGCACCCCTACGAGCAGTACTTC
CASSRQGHPYEQYF
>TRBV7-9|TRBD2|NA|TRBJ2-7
TGTGCCAGCAGCTTAAACCTCCCCGGGGGGTCCTACGAGCAGTACTTC
CASSLNLPGGSYEQYF
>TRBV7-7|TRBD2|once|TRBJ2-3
TGTGCTAGCAGCTTGGGACTAGCGGCCGGGGATACGCAGTATTTT
CASSLGLAAGDTQYF